A single sample gave rise to the 9 T cell receptor beta chains below, sequenced in a study of cytomegalovirus exposure and HLA in healthy donors. This PCR relied on a set of 60 Vbeta primers and 13 Jbeta primers. This table comes from immunoSEQ multiplex PCR, and its TCRdb copy is limited to in-frame clones, with some not included. There are around 150,000 clones in the sample; about 84% occur only once, and approximately 3% lies in the top ten. The source material was PBMCs. All receptors come from a male donor in good health and CMV-seronegative.

The rearrangement links TRBV7-2 to TRBJ2-5; 7 nucleotides align to TRBD2. This CDR3 is built from 15 residues. V lost 1 base, J lost 5 bases, and 7 bases stayed unmatched. Germline V gene data show CDR1 as SGHTA and CDR2 as FQGNSA. The CDR3: CASSLGPGGWETQYF. CDR3 bases: TGTGCCAGCAGCTTAGGTCCGGGGGGTTGGGAGACCCAGTACTTC. Based on the CDR3 plus reference TRBV7-2 and TRBJ2-5, the full variable domain is GAGVSQSPSNKVTEKGKDVELRCDPISGHTALYWYRQSLGQGLEFLIYFQGNSAPDKSGLPSDRFSAERTGGSVSTLTIQRTQQEDSAVYLCASSLGPGGWETQYFGPGTRLLVL.

The chain employs TRBV7-9 and TRBJ2-7, with TRBD1 matching over 9 bases. Looked up from germline, CDR1 is SEHNR and CDR2 is FQNEAQ (reference sequence). V was clipped by 2 bases and J by 5 bases; unmatched bases: 1. This CDR3 is 13 amino acids long. For the CDR3, the DNA is TGTGCCAGCAGCTTACGGACAGGGGACGAGCAGTACTTC. This codes for CASSLRTGDEQYF.

The chain is built from TRBV27 and TRBJ1-5, with TRBD1 identical over 7 bases. The CDR3 length is 19 residues. Per germline, CDR1 MNHEY and CDR2 SMNVEV (reference sequence). The ends lost 6 bases at V and 0 bases at J; junction bases unmatched: 17. The chain's CDR3 is CASSYTIGGQLNSNQPQHF. The CDR3 nucleotides are TGTGCCAGCAGCTACACTATTGGGGGACAGCTAAATAGCAATCAGCCCCAGCATTTT.

The J gene is TRBJ2-7, the V gene TRBV6-1; 9 bases match TRBD1. The CDR3 has 15 amino acids. After removal of 3 bases from V and 2 bases from J, the junction contained 5 bases not matched to a gene. The germline V gene encodes CDR1 MNHNS and CDR2 SASEGT. The CDR3 loop reads CASSEGQGSAYEQYF. The CDR3, as DNA: TGTGCCAGCAGTGAGGGACAGGGTTCCGCCTACGAGCAGTACTTC.

The rearrangement joins TRBV6-5 to TRBJ2-1; maybe TRBD2 (5 bases). V lost 6 bases to trimming and J lost 0 bases, with 9 bases between them. The germline CDR1 and CDR2 sequences are MNHEY and SVGAGI. The CDR3 consists of 14 residues. CDR3 loop: CASRGVGSYNEQFF. The DNA for the CDR3 is TGTGCCAGCAGGGGAGTCGGCTCCTACAATGAGCAGTTCTTC.

The chain uses TRBV7-2 and TRBJ1-2; D might be TRBD1 (6 bases). The V gene lost 5 bases and the J gene lost 1 base, with 26 bases spanning the gap. This CDR3 spans 19 amino acids. The V gene's germline CDR1 is SGHTA and CDR2 FQGNSA. CDR3 region: CASSRTATGRSGFNYGYTF. CDR3 bases: TGTGCCAGCAGCCGAACCGCGACAGGTCGCTCGGGGTTTAACTATGGCTACACCTTC.

J is TRBJ2-3 and V is TRBV5-8; D might be TRBD1 (7 bases). The germline CDR1 and CDR2 sequences are SGHTS and YDEGEE. The CDR3 totals 16 residues. Trimming took off 4 bases at V and 2 bases at J, with 17 bases between the two ends. Here the CDR3 DNA reads TGTGCCAGCAGCCCCGCGCGGGACAGCTTCACAGATACGCAGTATTTT. Translated, it gives CASSPARDSFTDTQYF.

The CDR3 DNA sequence: TGTGCCAGCAGCTTAGGGCTAGCGGGAGGGGGACAAGAGACCCAGTACTTC. Translation gives CASSLGLAGGGQETQYF. The chain uses TRBV7-2 and TRBJ2-5; the match to TRBD2 covers 12 bases. The CDR3 runs to 17 residues. Unmatched junction bases numbered 5, after V lost 1 base and J lost 2 bases. Per the germline V gene, CDR1 is SGHTA and CDR2 is FQGNSA. The full variable domain, with the rest looked up from reference TRBV7-2 and TRBJ2-5, is GAGVSQSPSNKVTEKGKDVELRCDPISGHTALYWYRQSLGQGLEFLIYFQGNSAPDKSGLPSDRFSAERTGGSVSTLTIQRTQQEDSAVYLCASSLGLAGGGQETQYFGPGTRLLVL.

The J gene is TRBJ2-2, the V gene TRBV12-5, with 9 bases that match TRBD2. The CDR3 consists of 17 residues. The J segment lost 5 bases and the V segment lost 5 bases, leaving 12 bases of the junction unmatched. Germline values: CDR1 LGHNT, CDR2 FRNRAP. CDR3 residues: CASGVSVHSGSTGELFF. The CDR3 nucleotides are TGTGCTAGTGGTGTATCCGTCCATAGCGGGAGTACCGGGGAGCTGTTTTTT.